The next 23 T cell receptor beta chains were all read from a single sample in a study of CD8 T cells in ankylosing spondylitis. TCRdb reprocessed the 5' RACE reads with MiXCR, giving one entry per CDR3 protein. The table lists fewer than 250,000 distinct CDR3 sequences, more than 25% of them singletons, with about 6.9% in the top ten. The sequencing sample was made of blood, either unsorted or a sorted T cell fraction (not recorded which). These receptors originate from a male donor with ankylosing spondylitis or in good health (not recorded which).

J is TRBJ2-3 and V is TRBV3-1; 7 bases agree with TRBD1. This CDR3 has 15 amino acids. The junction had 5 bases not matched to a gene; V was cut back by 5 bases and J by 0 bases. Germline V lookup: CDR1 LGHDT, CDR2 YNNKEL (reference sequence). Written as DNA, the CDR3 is TGTGCCAGCAGCAAGGGACAGACTAGCACAGATACGCAGTATTTT. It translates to CASSKGQTSTDTQYF.

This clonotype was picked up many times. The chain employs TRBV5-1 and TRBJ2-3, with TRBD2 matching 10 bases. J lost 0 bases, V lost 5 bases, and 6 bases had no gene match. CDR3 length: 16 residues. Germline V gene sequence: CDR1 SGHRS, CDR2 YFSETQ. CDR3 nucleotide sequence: TGCGCCAGCAGGCTGCCACTAGCGGGAAGCACAGATACGCAGTATTTT. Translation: CASRLPLAGSTDTQYF.

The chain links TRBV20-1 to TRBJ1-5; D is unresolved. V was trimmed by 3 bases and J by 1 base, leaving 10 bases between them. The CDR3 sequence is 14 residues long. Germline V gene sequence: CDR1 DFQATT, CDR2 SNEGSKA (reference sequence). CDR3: CSASRGKSNQPQHF. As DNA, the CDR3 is TGCAGTGCTAGTAGAGGGAAGAGCAATCAGCCCCAGCATTTT.

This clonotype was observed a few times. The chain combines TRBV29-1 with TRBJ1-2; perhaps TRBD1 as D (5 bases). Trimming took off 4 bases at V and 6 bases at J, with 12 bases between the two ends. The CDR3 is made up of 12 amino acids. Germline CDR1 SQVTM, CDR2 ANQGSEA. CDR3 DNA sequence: TGCAGCGTTGCTGAGGGGACGCATGGCTACACCTTC. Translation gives CSVAEGTHGYTF.

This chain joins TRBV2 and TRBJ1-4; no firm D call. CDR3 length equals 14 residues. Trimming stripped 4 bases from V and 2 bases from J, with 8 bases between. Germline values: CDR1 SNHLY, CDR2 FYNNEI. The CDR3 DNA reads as TGTGCCAGCAGTGCGGCGCGCACTAATGAAAAACTGTTTTTT. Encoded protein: CASSAARTNEKLFF.

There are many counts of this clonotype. DNA of the CDR3: TGCGCCAGCACGAGGGGGCCGACCGACACCGGGGAGCTGTTTTTT. Protein product: CASTRGPTDTGELFF. The chain is built from TRBV5-1 and TRBJ2-2; 7 bases align to TRBD1. Germline CDR1 and CDR2: SGHRS and YFSETQ. The V segment lost 6 bases and the J segment 3 bases; nucleotides outside the gene matches: 8. CDR3 length equals 15 residues.

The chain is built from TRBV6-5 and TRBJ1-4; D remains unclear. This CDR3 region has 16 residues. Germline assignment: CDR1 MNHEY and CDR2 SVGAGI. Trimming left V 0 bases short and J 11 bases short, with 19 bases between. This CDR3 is CASSYSIGPSMGKLFF. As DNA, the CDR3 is TGTGCCAGCAGTTACTCGATAGGGCCCTCAATGGGGAAACTGTTTTTT.

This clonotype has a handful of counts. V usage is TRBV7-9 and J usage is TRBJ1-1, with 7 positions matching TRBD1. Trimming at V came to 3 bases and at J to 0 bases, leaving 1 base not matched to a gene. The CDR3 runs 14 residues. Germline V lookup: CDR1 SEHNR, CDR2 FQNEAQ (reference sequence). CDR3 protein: CASSFGQVNTEAFF. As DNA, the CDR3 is TGTGCCAGCAGCTTCGGACAGGTGAACACTGAAGCTTTCTTT.

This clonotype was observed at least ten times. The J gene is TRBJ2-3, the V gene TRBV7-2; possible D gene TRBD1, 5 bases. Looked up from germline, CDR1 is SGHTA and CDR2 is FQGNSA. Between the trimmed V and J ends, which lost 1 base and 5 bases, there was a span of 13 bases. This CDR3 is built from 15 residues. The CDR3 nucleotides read TGTGCCAGCAGCTTAGATTTAGGGGCCGGAGATACGCAGTATTTT. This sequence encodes CASSLDLGAGDTQYF.

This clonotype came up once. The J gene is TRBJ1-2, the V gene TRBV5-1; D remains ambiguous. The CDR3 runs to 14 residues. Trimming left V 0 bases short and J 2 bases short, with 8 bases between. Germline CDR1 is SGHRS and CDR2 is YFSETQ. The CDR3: CASSLAEGNYGYTF. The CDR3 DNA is TGCGCCAGCAGCTTGGCCGAGGGAAACTATGGCTACACCTTC.

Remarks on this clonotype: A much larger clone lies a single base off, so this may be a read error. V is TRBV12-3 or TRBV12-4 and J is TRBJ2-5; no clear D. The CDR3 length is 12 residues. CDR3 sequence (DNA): TGTGCCAGCAGCGATCAGCGAGAGACCCAGTCCTTC. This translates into CASSDQRETQSF.

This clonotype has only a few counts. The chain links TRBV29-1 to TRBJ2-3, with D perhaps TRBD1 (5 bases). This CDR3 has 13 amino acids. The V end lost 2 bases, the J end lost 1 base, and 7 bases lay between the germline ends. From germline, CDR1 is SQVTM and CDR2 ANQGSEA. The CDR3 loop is CSVESRGTDTQYF. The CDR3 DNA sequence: TGCAGCGTTGAAAGCAGGGGCACAGATACGCAGTATTTT.

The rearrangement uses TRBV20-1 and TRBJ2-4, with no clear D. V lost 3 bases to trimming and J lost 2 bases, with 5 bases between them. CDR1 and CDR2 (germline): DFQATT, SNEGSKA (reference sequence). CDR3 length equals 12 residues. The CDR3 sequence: CSASGTKNIQYF. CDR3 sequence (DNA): TGCAGTGCTAGTGGAACCAAAAACATTCAGTACTTC.

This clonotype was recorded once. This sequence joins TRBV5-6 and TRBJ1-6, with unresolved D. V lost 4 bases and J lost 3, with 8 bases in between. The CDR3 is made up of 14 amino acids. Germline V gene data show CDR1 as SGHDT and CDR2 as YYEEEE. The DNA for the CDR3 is TGTGCCAGCAGCCACGAATTCTATAATTCACCCCTCCACTTT. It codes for CASSHEFYNSPLHF.

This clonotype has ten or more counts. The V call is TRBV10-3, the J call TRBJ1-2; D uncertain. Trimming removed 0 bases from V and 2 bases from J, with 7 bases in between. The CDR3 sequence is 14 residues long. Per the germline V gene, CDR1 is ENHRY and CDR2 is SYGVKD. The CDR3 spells CAISESPENYGYTF. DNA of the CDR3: TGTGCCATCAGTGAGTCTCCGGAAAACTATGGCTACACCTTC.

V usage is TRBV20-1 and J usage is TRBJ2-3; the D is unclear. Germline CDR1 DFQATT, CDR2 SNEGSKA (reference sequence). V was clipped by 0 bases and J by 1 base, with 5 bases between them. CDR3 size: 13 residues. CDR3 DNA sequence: TGCAGTGCTAGAGAGGTCCGCACAGATACGCAGTATTTT. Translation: CSAREVRTDTQYF.

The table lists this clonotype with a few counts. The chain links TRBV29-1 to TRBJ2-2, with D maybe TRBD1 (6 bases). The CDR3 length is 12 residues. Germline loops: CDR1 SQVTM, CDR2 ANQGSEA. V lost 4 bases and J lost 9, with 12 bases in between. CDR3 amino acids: CSVGQVGRELFF. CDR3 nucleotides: TGCAGCGTTGGACAGGTTGGTCGGGAGCTGTTTTTT.

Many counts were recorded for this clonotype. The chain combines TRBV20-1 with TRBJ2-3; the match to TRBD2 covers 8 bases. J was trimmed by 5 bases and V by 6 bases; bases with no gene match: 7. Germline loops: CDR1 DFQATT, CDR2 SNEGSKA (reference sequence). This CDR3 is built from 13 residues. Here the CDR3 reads CSANSGIGDTQYF. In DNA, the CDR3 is TGCAGTGCCAATAGCGGGATTGGAGATACGCAGTATTTT.

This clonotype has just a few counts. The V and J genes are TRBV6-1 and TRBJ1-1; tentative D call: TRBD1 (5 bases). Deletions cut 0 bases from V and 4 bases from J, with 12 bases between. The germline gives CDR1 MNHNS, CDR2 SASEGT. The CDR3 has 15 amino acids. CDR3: CASSEAPGLITEAFF. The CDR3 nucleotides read TGTGCCAGCAGTGAAGCACCGGGACTTATCACTGAAGCTTTCTTT.

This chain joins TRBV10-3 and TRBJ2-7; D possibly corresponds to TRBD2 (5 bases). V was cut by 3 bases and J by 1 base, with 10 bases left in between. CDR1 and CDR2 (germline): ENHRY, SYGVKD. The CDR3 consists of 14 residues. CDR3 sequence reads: CAISDGRDSYEQYF. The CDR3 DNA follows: TGTGCCATCAGTGACGGTCGGGATTCCTACGAGCAGTACTTC.

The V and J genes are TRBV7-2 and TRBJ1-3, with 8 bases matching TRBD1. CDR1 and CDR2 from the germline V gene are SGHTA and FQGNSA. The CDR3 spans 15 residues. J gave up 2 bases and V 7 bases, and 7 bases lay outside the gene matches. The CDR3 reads CASTRQGLAGNTIYF. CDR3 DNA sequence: TGTGCCAGCACCCGACAGGGGTTAGCTGGAAACACCATATATTTT.

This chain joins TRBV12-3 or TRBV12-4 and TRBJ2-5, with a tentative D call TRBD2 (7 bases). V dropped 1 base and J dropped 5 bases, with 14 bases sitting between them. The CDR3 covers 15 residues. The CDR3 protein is CASSLGAGGRETQYF. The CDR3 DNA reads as TGTGCCAGCAGTTTAGGGGCCGGGGGGCGGGAGACCCAGTACTTC.

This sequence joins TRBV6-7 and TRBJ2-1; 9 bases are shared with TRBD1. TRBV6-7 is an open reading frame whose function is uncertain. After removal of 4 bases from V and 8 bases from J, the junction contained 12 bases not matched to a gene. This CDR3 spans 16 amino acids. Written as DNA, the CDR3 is TGTGCCAGCAGTTCCAACCGGGACAGGGATTATGATGAGCAGTTCTTC. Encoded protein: CASSSNRDRDYDEQFF.